The 28 T cell receptor beta chains reported below all come from one sample, sequenced in a study of blood T cells in healthy people across ages. Primers used in a second PCR of about 6 to 11 cycles were a sample-barcoded 5' primer and a J-beta primer mix. From the 5' RACE reads, TCRdb called clonotypes with MiXCR, one entry per CDR3 protein. The top ten clones hold more than 15% of a sample with hundreds of thousands of distinct CDR3 sequences, about 30% of them seen once. Sample: blood. The receptor set was obtained from a woman of 80 years or more in good health.

This clonotype showed up many times. Written as DNA, the CDR3 is TGCAGTGCTACGCCGGGGCTAAGCTCCTACGAGCAGTACTTC. Protein product: CSATPGLSSYEQYF. The V gene is TRBV20-1, the J gene TRBJ2-7; D is perhaps TRBD1 or TRBD2 (5 bases each). V lost 4 bases to trimming and J lost 0 bases, with 13 bases between them. From germline, CDR1 is DFQATT and CDR2 SNEGSKA (reference sequence). The length of the CDR3 is 14 residues.

This clonotype was seen a handful of times. The V call is TRBV29-1, the J call TRBJ1-6; D gene uncertain. The CDR3 extends over 14 amino acids. Germline-derived CDR1 and CDR2 are SQVTM and ANQGSEA. In nucleotides, the CDR3 is TGCAGTCTCCAAGTTGTGAAGGAGAATTCACCCCTCCACTTT. Encoded protein: CSLQVVKENSPLHF.

This clonotype was counted ten times or more. This chain joins TRBV7-8 and TRBJ2-3; D is perhaps TRBD2 (7 bases). Trimming took 1 base from V and 3 from J, leaving 11 bases between them. In germline, CDR1 is SGHVS, CDR2 FQNEAQ. The CDR3 spans 15 residues. The CDR3 loop is CASSLGGGQTDTQYF. CDR3 nucleotides: TGTGCCAGCAGCTTAGGCGGGGGACAAACAGATACGCAGTATTTT. The variable domain in full, completed from reference TRBV7-8 and TRBJ2-3, reads GAGVSQSPRYKVAKRGQDVALRCDPISGHVSLFWYQQALGQGPEFLTYFQNEAQLDKSGLPSDRFFAERPEGSVSTLKIQRTQQEDSAVYLCASSLGGGQTDTQYFGPGTRLTVL.

With respect to this clonotype: A read error may explain this, as a much larger clone is one base away. The V call is TRBV5-1, the J call TRBJ2-3, with 7 bases lining up with TRBD1. The CDR3 has 16 residues. CDR1 and CDR2 from the germline V gene are SGHRS and YFSETQ. The V and J ends lost 0 bases and 4 bases, in that order; junction bases with no gene match: 8. The CDR3 region has the DNA TGCGCCAGCAGCTTGGCCATGACAGGGTTGGCAGATACGCAGTATTTT. This encodes CASSLAMTGLADTQYF.

The chain uses TRBV6-6 and TRBJ1-1; D might be TRBD1 (5 bases). The CDR3 extends over 14 amino acids. V was trimmed by 7 bases and J by 4 bases, leaving 16 bases between them. Germline values: CDR1 MNHNY, CDR2 SVGAGI (reference sequence). CDR3 in amino acids: CASTPGMGTTEAFF. The CDR3 DNA reads as TGTGCCAGCACTCCAGGGATGGGAACCACTGAAGCTTTCTTT.

About this clonotype: One end of the junction is discordant with germline, which a read error may explain. This rearrangement joins TRBV6-5 to TRBJ1-3; possible D gene TRBD1, 6 bases. CDR3 length equals 15 residues. Germline V gene lookup returns CDR1 MNHEY and CDR2 SVGAGI. The CDR3 nucleotides read TGCGCCAGCAGGACCCACAGGGCTTCCGGAAACACCATATATTTT. Its translation: CASRTHRASGNTIYF.

The chain is built from TRBV20-1 and TRBJ2-5; possibly TRBD1 or TRBD2 for D (5 bases each). Per germline, CDR1 DFQATT and CDR2 SNEGSKA (reference sequence). V gave up 7 bases and J gave up 11 bases, with 17 bases separating them. The CDR3 consists of 11 residues. The CDR3 protein is CSVFEGYEQYF. Here the CDR3 DNA reads TGCAGTGTCTTCGAGGGGTATGAGCAGTACTTC.

This clonotype was recorded once. The junction departs from germline at one end; a sequencing error may be responsible. The chain combines TRBV15 with TRBJ1-1; D is unclear. CDR3 length: 15 residues. The V gene's germline CDR1 is LNHNV and CDR2 YYDKDF (reference sequence). DNA for the CDR3: TGTGCCTCCAGCGGAGATGGAACCTCGAACACTGAAGCTTTCTTT. Its translation is CASSGDGTSNTEAFF. Combining the CDR3 with reference TRBV15 and TRBJ1-1 gives the whole variable domain DAMVIQNPRYQVTQFGKPVTLSCSQTLNHNVMYWYQQKSSQAPKLLFHYYDKDFNNEADTPDNFQSRRPNTSFCFLDIRSPGLGDTAMYLCASSGDGTSNTEAFFGQGTRLTVV.

Concerning this clonotype: A much larger clone sits a single nucleotide away, making a read error possible. The chain uses TRBV4-3 and TRBJ1-2; the D is unclear. Trimming removed 1 base at V and 0 bases at J, with 15 bases between. This CDR3 has 17 amino acids. Germline CDR1 LGHNA, CDR2 YSLEER. The CDR3 nucleotides read TGCGCCAGCAGCCAAGGCATAGCGACGTCGGCTAACTATGGCTACACCTTC. This encodes CASSQGIATSANYGYTF.

This clonotype occurred many times. The chain is built from TRBV6-5 and TRBJ2-7, with 9 bases aligning to TRBD1. The CDR3 loop spans 15 amino acids. Germline CDR1 is MNHEY and CDR2 is SVGAGI. The J segment lost 3 bases and the V segment lost 4 bases, leaving 7 bases of the junction unmatched. As DNA, the CDR3 is TGTGCCAGCAGTTCGTCCGGGACAGGGCTCTACGAGCAGTACTTC. The encoded protein is CASSSSGTGLYEQYF.

This sequence joins TRBV7-9 and TRBJ2-5, with TRBD1 matching 9 bases. The CDR3 totals 14 residues. Unmatched junction bases numbered 10, after V lost 9 bases and J lost 5 bases. CDR1 is SEHNR and CDR2 is FQNEAQ in the germline V gene (reference sequence). CDR3 region: CASNQGTGKETQYF. CDR3 in DNA: TGTGCCAGTAACCAAGGGACAGGGAAGGAGACCCAGTACTTC.

This clonotype was seen only a few times. The CDR3 spells CSACDRGPPRDEQYF. The CDR3 DNA reads as TGCAGTGCCTGTGACAGGGGTCCTCCTCGAGACGAGCAGTACTTC. This sequence joins TRBV20-1 and TRBJ2-7, with TRBD1 identical over 8 bases. V was clipped by 6 bases and J by 5 bases; unmatched bases: 15. In germline, CDR1 is DFQATT, CDR2 SNEGSKA (reference sequence). This CDR3 has 15 residues.

Ten or more counts support this clonotype. The J gene is TRBJ2-3, the V gene TRBV7-9; 7 bases are a match to TRBD2. This CDR3 region has 15 residues. V dropped 1 base and J dropped 6; count of bases not matched to a gene: 7. Germline CDR1 and CDR2: SEHNR and FQNEAQ (reference sequence). CDR3 sequence: CASSLESGVSDTQYF. DNA for the CDR3: TGTGCCAGCAGCTTAGAAAGCGGGGTATCGGATACGCAGTATTTT.

This clonotype was recorded at least ten times. The rearrangement joins TRBV5-1 to TRBJ2-7, with 7 nucleotides matching TRBD1. V lost 3 bases, J lost 4 bases, and 13 bases stayed unmatched. Germline CDR1 is SGHRS and CDR2 is YFSETQ. The CDR3 sequence is 16 residues long. CDR3 amino acids: CASSSGTVLTLYEQYF. The CDR3 region has the DNA TGCGCCAGCAGCTCCGGGACAGTCCTGACCCTTTACGAGCAGTACTTC.

This CDR3 reads CASTPGGAGETQYF. CDR3 coding DNA: TGTGCCAGCACCCCAGGGGGGGCCGGGGAGACCCAGTACTTC. The J gene is TRBJ2-4, the V gene TRBV7-9; D may match TRBD1 or TRBD2 (7 bases each). The DNA end is a closer match to TRBJ2-5, so the J assignment may be wrong. CDR3 size: 14 residues. Looked up from germline, CDR1 is SEHNR and CDR2 is FQNEAQ (reference sequence).

This clonotype was found many times. J is TRBJ2-4 and V is TRBV12-3 or TRBV12-4; tentatively, D is TRBD1 or TRBD2 (6 bases each). V lost 1 base, J lost 6 bases, and 13 bases lay in between. There are 15 residues in the CDR3. The CDR3 DNA reads as TGTGCCAGCAGTTTAGGGGCGGGACATGGAAACATTCAGTACTTC. This translates into CASSLGAGHGNIQYF.

In its sample, this clonotype was seen many times. This chain connects TRBV6-5 to TRBJ2-3; TRBD2 agrees at 7 bases. The CDR3 is 17 residues long. Germline V gene lookup returns CDR1 MNHEY and CDR2 SVGAGI. The junction had 16 bases not matched to a gene; V was cut back by 8 bases and J by 2 bases. This CDR3 is CASFTTPEGLHTDTQYF. The CDR3 DNA sequence: TGTGCCAGCTTTACCACCCCGGAGGGACTACACACAGATACGCAGTATTTT.

This clonotype was seen at least ten times. This sequence joins TRBV28 and TRBJ1-2; D gene ambiguous. With 7 bases removed from V and 0 bases from J, the gap between germline ends came to 6 bases. Germline CDR1 and CDR2: MDHEN and SYDVKM. The CDR3 extends over 12 amino acids. CDR3 in DNA: TGTGCCAGCACCGGGGCTAACTATGGCTACACCTTC. It is translated as CASTGANYGYTF.

On this clonotype: A much bigger clone sits one base away, suggesting this may be a read error. Likely a read error: the CDR3 ends without its conserved phenylalanine or tryptophan. This chain joins TRBV5-1 and TRBJ2-5, with TRBD2 as a possible D gene (5 bases). Germline lookup yields CDR1 SGHRS and CDR2 YFSETQ. V dropped 0 bases and J dropped 5 bases, with 14 bases sitting between them. The CDR3 is made up of 15 amino acids. In DNA form, the CDR3 reads TGCGCCAGCAGCTTGGCCCGGGAAAGTTCGGAGACCCAGTACTAC. Its protein is CASSLARESSETQYY.

This clonotype was recorded many times. The V gene is TRBV2, the J gene TRBJ2-7, with D maybe TRBD2 (5 bases). The germline CDR1 and CDR2 sequences are SNHLY and FYNNEI. Trimming stripped 5 bases from V and 9 bases from J, with 17 bases between. This CDR3 spans 13 amino acids. CDR3 sequence reads: CASSPGLTRGQYF. As DNA, the CDR3 is TGTGCCAGCAGTCCGGGCCTAACCCGGGGGCAGTACTTC.

The genes are TRBV4-3 and TRBJ2-1, with D perhaps TRBD2 (5 bases). Germline V gene data show CDR1 as LGHNA and CDR2 as YSLEER. CDR3 length equals 16 residues. V was pared by 0 bases and J by 3 bases, with 12 bases between. The chain's CDR3 is CASSQDPGYVYNEQFF. As DNA, the CDR3 is TGCGCCAGCAGCCAAGATCCGGGGTATGTCTACAATGAGCAGTTCTTC.

The chain is built from TRBV5-1 and TRBJ2-5; 7 bases align to TRBD1. Losses at the gene ends were 0 bases for V and 11 bases for J; bases not matched to a gene: 13. The CDR3 sequence is 15 residues long. Germline V gives CDR1 SGHRS, CDR2 YFSETQ. CDR3: CASSLGQGCYNEQYF. The DNA for the CDR3 is TGCGCCAGCAGCTTGGGACAGGGATGTTACAATGAGCAGTACTTC.

This clonotype was detected many times. An end of the junction differs from the germline gene, which may be a read error. The rearrangement uses TRBV7-3 and TRBJ2-1, with 10 bases matching TRBD2. Per germline, CDR1 SGHTA and CDR2 FQGTGA. The CDR3 totals 15 residues. CDR3 amino acids: CASSLGLAAYNEQFF. For the CDR3, the DNA is TGCGCCAGCAGCTTAGGACTAGCGGCCTACAATGAGCAGTTCTTC. Full variable domain (rest looked up from reference TRBV7-3 and TRBJ2-1): GAGVSQTPSNKVTEKGKYVELRCDPISGHTALYWYRQSLGQGPEFLIYFQGTGAADDSGLPNDRFFAVRPEGSVSTLKIQRTERGDSAVYLCASSLGLAAYNEQFFGPGTRLTVL.

The chain is built from TRBV28 and TRBJ1-2; D ambiguous. V lost 5 bases and J lost 4, with 8 bases in between. CDR1 is MDHEN, CDR2 SYDVKM, per germline. The CDR3 runs 12 residues. CDR3 DNA sequence: TGTGCCAGCAGTCCTTTGACCTATGGCTACACCTTC. This codes for CASSPLTYGYTF.

This clonotype came up a few times. V gene TRBV19 combines with J gene TRBJ2-4; 8 positions match TRBD1. Germline CDR1 LNHDA, CDR2 SQIVND (reference sequence). This CDR3 spans 15 amino acids. The V segment lost 1 base and the J segment 3 bases; nucleotides outside the gene matches: 2. This CDR3 is CASSIVQGGKNIQYF. The CDR3 bases are TGTGCCAGTAGTATAGTACAGGGGGGCAAAAACATTCAGTACTTC.

Note on this clonotype: This may be a read error, as it is one base from a much larger clone. J is TRBJ2-1 and V is TRBV6-5; D uncertain. Germline CDR1 is MNHEY and CDR2 is SVGAGI. CDR3 size: 12 residues. The V end was cut by 2 bases, the J end by 10 bases, with 9 bases between. CDR3 sequence (DNA): TGTGCCAGCAGTTACGGTCATTACGAGCAGTTCTTC. The encoded protein is CASSYGHYEQFF.

Concerning this clonotype itself: Just one base apart from a much larger clone, this may be a read error. The chain combines TRBV11-3 with TRBJ2-1, with TRBD1 as a possible D gene (5 bases). This CDR3 has 14 amino acids. V gave up 0 bases and J gave up 8 bases, with 11 bases separating them. The germline V gene has CDR1 SGHNT and CDR2 YENEEA. DNA for the CDR3: TGTGCCAGCAGCTTAGATCCTACAGGTCATGAGCAGTTCTTC. This sequence encodes CASSLDPTGHEQFF.

The chain carries TRBV4-2 and TRBJ2-2, with 7 bases matching TRBD2. The germline gives CDR1 LGHNA, CDR2 YNFKEQ. The CDR3 runs to 16 residues. Unmatched junction bases numbered 5, after V lost 1 base and J lost 3 bases. The chain's CDR3 is CASSQVGTTDTGELFF. CDR3 coding DNA: TGTGCCAGCAGCCAAGTCGGGACTACCGACACCGGGGAGCTGTTTTTT.